The clone carrying this T cell receptor beta chain was detected only a few times. Its antigen is still unknown. Other DNA sequences in the sample encode the same CDR3. Profiling relied on immunoSEQ multiplex PCR, and the TCRdb table lists in-frame clones only, not all of them. The sample lists roughly 680,000 clones; 55% to 80% were seen once. The data stem from a study of shared clonotypes between healthy human individuals. Findings of the study overall: Estimated richness was generally greater in naive than memory subsets.

The source of this sequence is a woman in her 30s in good health. The sequencing sample was made of memory CD4+ T cells sorted from blood. Subset reported: CD45RA-negative fraction.

The CDR3: CAIQTGSSYEQYF. The DNA for the CDR3 is TGTGCCATACAGACAGGGAGCTCCTACGAGCAGTACTTC. The V gene is TRBV10-3, the J gene TRBJ2-7, with 7 bases matching TRBD1. V shed 9 bases, J shed 0 bases, and the junction held 5 bases outside the gene matches. The CDR3 is 13 residues long. Germline lookup yields CDR1 ENHRY and CDR2 SYGVKD.